A selection of T cell receptor beta chains follows, all from one sample in a study of identical twins. TCRdb analysed the 5' RACE reads with MiXCR anew, one entry per CDR3 protein. Seen here are fewer than 650,000 distinct CDR3 sequences, about 7.6% observed once, and the top ten hold roughly 1.6%. These sequences were also reported in another study, on yellow fever vaccine responses in identical twins.

Sequenced input: PBMCs. These receptors were obtained from a woman aged 18-29 years in good health. Each CDR3 is given with its conserved first and last residue. The D gene is left open where the match is weak. A clone size is listed for some rows: how often the clone was seen (once, few, many), or a class if it is expanded.

TRBV12-3/TRBV12-4	TRBJ1-1	-	few	TGTGCCAGCAGTTTAGGGCCAAGTAAAGAAGCTTTCTTT	CASSLGPSKEAFF
TRBV20-1	TRBJ2-1	TRBD2	few	TGCAGTGCTAGGAACGGACTAGCGGGAGACAATGAGCAGTTCTTC	CSARNGLAGDNEQFF
TRBV20-1	TRBJ2-3	-	-	TGCAGTGCCCCTAGCCCAAGCCGCACAGATACGCAGTATTTT	CSAPSPSRTDTQYF
TRBV15	TRBJ2-1	TRBD1	few	TGTGCCACCAGTTCGTGGGACAGGCCCAATGAGCAGTTCTTC	CATSSWDRPNEQFF
TRBV10-3	TRBJ2-1	-	many	TGTGCCATCAGTGGGACGGGACAATGGTCCTACAATGAGCAGTTCTTC	CAISGTGQWSYNEQFF
TRBV5-1	TRBJ2-3	TRBD2	-	TGCGCCAGCAGCCCCTCCCGGCGGGGGGGCACAGATACGCAGTATTTT	CASSPSRRGGTDTQYF
TRBV25-1	TRBJ1-2	-	few	TGTGCCAGCAGTGTTGTAAACTATGGCTACACCTTC	CASSVVNYGYTF
TRBV29-1	TRBJ2-7	TRBD2	-	TGCAGCGTGGACGGGACTAGCGGCTACGAGCAGTACTTC	CSVDGTSGYEQYF
TRBV19	TRBJ2-1	-	few	TGTGCCAGTAGGCCGACAGGCCCGTCCTACAATGAGCAGTTCTTC	CASRPTGPSYNEQFF
TRBV5-5	TRBJ2-5	-	many	TGTGCCAGCAGACCGGGGGGCGGAGAGACCCAGTACTTC	CASRPGGGETQYF
TRBV12-3/TRBV12-4	TRBJ2-3	-	many	TGTGCCAGCAGCCCCCGGGTGCGTATCACAGATACGCAGTATTTT	CASSPRVRITDTQYF